Listed below are T cell receptor beta chains from one sample, sequenced in a study of Ad26.COV2.S vaccination and SARS-CoV-2 variants. Produced via immunoSEQ multiplex PCR; TCRdb's table is partial and in-frame only. The data contain about half a million clones, 80% to 90% of them singletons. This specimen was peripheral blood, taken in a trial of Ad26.COV2.S vaccine versus placebo. Every receptor here comes from a person aged 18-60 years who received the Ad26.COV2.S COVID-19 vaccine or a placebo. Each CDR3 is given with its conserved first and last residue. D genes are given only for firm matches. Size is omitted from some rows. Given values are once, few, many or a class for expanded clones.

V	D	J	size	DNA	CDR3
TRBV6-2/TRBV6-3	TRBD2	TRBJ2-3	-	TGTGCCAGCAGCCCTCCAACTAGCGGGAGTTTAACAGATACGCAGTATTTT	CASSPPTSGSLTDTQYF
TRBV15	-	TRBJ2-3	-	TGTGCCACCAGCCTCGACAAGGCATACACAGATACGCAGTATTTT	CATSLDKAYTDTQYF
TRBV11-2	-	TRBJ1-4	once	TGTGCCAGCAGCTTAGATAGGGGGTTGGCTAATGAAAAACTGTTTTTT	CASSLDRGLANEKLFF
TRBV14	-	TRBJ1-1	-	TGTGCCAGCAGCCAGGGTCTCGCTGAAGCTTTCTTT	CASSQGLAEAFF
TRBV5-1	TRBD1	TRBJ1-2	-	TGCGCCAGCAGTTTTCGGGGGACAGGGCGTCAAAAGAAGACTAACTATGGCTACACCTTC	CASSFRGTGRQKKTNYGYTF
TRBV6-6	TRBD2	TRBJ2-3	-	TGTGCCAGCATCGAGCGGGGATACACAGATACGCAGTATTTT	CASIERGYTDTQYF
TRBV9	TRBD2	TRBJ2-1	-	TGTGCCAGCAGCGTATACGCTAGCGGGGGCCCCTACAATGAGCAGTTCTTC	CASSVYASGGPYNEQFF
TRBV7-2	TRBD1	TRBJ2-7	-	TGTGCCAGCAGCTTAGGGACAGGGGGCTCCTACGAGCAGTACTTC	CASSLGTGGSYEQYF
TRBV7-9	-	TRBJ1-1	-	TGTGCCAGCAGCCACCCAAGGGAGGGGGACACTGAAGCTTTCTTT	CASSHPREGDTEAFF
TRBV30	TRBD1	TRBJ1-5	-	TGTGCCTGGAGTAAAGGGGGACAGCACAATCAGCCCCAGCATTTT	CAWSKGGQHNQPQHF